The sequence of this T cell receptor (beta chain) was determined in a study of blood T cell repertoires in COVID-19. The wider study: Samples of COVID-19 (acute and convalescent) were obtained from the United States, Italy and Spain.

The CDR3 runs 15 residues. Germline CDR1 is MNHNY and CDR2 is SVGAGI (reference sequence). Trimming stripped 7 bases from V and 2 bases from J, with 15 bases between. In the authors' methods: Scientists estimated how many nucleated cells there were by amplifying reference gene primers. Produced via immunoSEQ multiplex PCR; TCRdb's table is partial and in-frame only. The V and J calls and clone size come from that table; D and trimming were worked out from the DNA. The data hold about 150,000 clones, with almost 85% observed a single time. The TCR comes from a human donor with acute or convalescent COVID-19. The donor label of this sample is uncertain. The specimen sequenced was peripheral blood. The genes are TRBV6-6 and TRBJ1-5, with D maybe TRBD1 (5 bases). The CDR3 DNA reads as TGTGCCAGCACCAGGGAAGTTTCAGGCAATCAGCCCCAGCATTTT. Translated: CASTREVSGNQPQHF.